This T cell receptor (beta chain) was identified during a study of blood T cell repertoires in COVID-19. About the research overall: Sample material is recorded as cDNA or gDNA derived from T cells, B-cell-depleted T cells, or PBMCs.

Measured with immunoSEQ multiplex PCR; TCRdb has only the in-frame clones, and not every one. The table lists 250,000 to 400,000 clones, around 90% of them singletons, with less than 3.5% in the top ten. Per germline, CDR1 GTSNPN and CDR2 SVGIG (reference sequence). Trimming removed 5 bases at V and 3 bases at J, with 8 bases between. CDR3 length equals 11 residues. The origin of this receptor is a woman in her thirties with COVID-19, enrolled during active disease. The chain combines TRBV30 with TRBJ2-7; D uncertain. Sequenced: peripheral blood. In nucleotides, the CDR3 is TGTGCCTGGCAGGCAAGCTACGAGCAGTACTTC. Translation gives CAWQASYEQYF.